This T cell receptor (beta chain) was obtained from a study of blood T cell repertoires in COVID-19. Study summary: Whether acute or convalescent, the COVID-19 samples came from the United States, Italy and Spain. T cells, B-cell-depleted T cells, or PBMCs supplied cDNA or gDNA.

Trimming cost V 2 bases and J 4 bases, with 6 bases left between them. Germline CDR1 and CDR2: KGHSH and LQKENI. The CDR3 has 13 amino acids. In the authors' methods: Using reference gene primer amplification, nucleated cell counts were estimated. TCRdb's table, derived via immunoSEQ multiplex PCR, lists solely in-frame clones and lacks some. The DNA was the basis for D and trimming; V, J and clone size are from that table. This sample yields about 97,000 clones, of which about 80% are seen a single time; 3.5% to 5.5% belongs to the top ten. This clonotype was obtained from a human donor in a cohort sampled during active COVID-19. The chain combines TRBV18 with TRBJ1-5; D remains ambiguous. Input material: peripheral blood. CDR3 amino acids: CASSPVENQPQHF. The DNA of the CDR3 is TGTGCCAGCTCACCAGTAGAAAATCAGCCCCAGCATTTT.